This entry describes one TCR beta chain. Authors' data handling: Reference gene primer amplification gave estimated nucleated cell counts. Assay used: immunoSEQ multiplex PCR; TCRdb lists only in-frame clones, some missing. V, J and clone size are those of that table, while D and trimming were read from the DNA. The profile shows some 130,000 clones, 65% to 85% of them singletons. The sample is drawn from a study of blood T cell repertoires in COVID-19. Study information: PBMCs, B-cell-depleted T cells, or T cells were the source of the cDNA or gDNA that made up the material.

Trimming at V came to 6 bases and at J to 3 bases, leaving 5 bases not matched to a gene. Germline assignment: CDR1 SGHRS and CDR2 YFSETQ. CDR3 length: 14 amino acids. The V gene is TRBV5-1, the J gene TRBJ2-3; the match to TRBD1 covers 9 bases. The material sequenced was peripheral blood. This TCR came from a man in his sixties or seventies with acute or convalescent COVID-19. CDR3 coding DNA: TGCGCCAGCATATTAGGGACAGGGACAGATACGCAGTATTTT. It codes for CASILGTGTDTQYF.